These 25 T cell receptor beta chains came from one sample sequenced in a study of beta chain features in type 1 diabetes (dated by TCRdb to the late 2010s). The library was made by the immunoSEQ multiplex PCR assay. The entire isolated RNA was reverse transcribed using the High Capacity cDNA Reverse Transcription Kit, and thus expressed TCRB transcripts were sequenced. TCRdb took this table from immuneACCESS and kept in-frame rearrangements with V and J called. Such tables lack part of the clones; where checked against another copy, unresolved V genes explain under half of the gap, and the rest is unexplained. Across this sample there are about 230,000 clones, with 9.6% seen only once. Of the sample, less than 0.035% is held by the ten largest clones. Sequencing was carried out using naive CD4+ T cells from blood. Taken with the paper, the label for cell subset or site translates to: true naive CD4+ T cells. Source of these receptors: a woman aged 18-29 years in good health.

The J gene is TRBJ1-1, the V gene TRBV5-4, with TRBD1 matching over 12 bases. Germline V gene sequence: CDR1 SGHNT, CDR2 YYREEE (reference sequence). Trimming cost V 4 bases and J 0 bases; bases outside gene matches: 10. There are 18 residues in the CDR3. This CDR3 reads CASSDGDRGRKLNTEAFF. The CDR3 nucleotides read TGTGCCAGCAGCGACGGGGACAGGGGGCGGAAATTGAACACTGAAGCTTTCTTT.

V and J are TRBV6-1 and TRBJ2-1, with TRBD1 as a possible D gene (6 bases). Trimming shortened V by 6 bases and J by 4 bases, and 16 bases separated the two germline ends. The CDR3 covers 15 residues. Germline loops: CDR1 MNHNS, CDR2 SASEGT. This CDR3 reads CASRTLGGSYNEQFF. Written as DNA, the CDR3 is TGTGCCAGCAGAACCTTAGGGGGATCATACAATGAGCAGTTCTTC.

This clone occurred a few times. The genes are TRBV9 and TRBJ2-5; 11 nucleotides align to TRBD1. The germline V gene has CDR1 SGDLS and CDR2 YYNGEE. CDR3 size: 18 residues. Trimming cost V 0 bases and J 11 bases; bases outside gene matches: 18. This chain's CDR3 is CASSVGLGDRGDLSEQYF. The CDR3 DNA reads TGTGCCAGCAGCGTAGGCTTAGGGGACAGGGGGGACTTGAGTGAGCAGTACTTC. Full variable domain (outside the CDR3, taken from reference TRBV9 and TRBJ2-5): DSGVTQTPKHLITATGQRVTLRCSPRSGDLSVYWYQQSLDQGLQFLIQYYNGEERAKGNILERFSAQQFPDLHSELNLSSLELGDSALYFCASSVGLGDRGDLSEQYFGPGTRLLVL.

The V call is TRBV5-6, the J call TRBJ2-1; 7 nucleotides align to TRBD1. CDR1 SGHDT and CDR2 YYEEEE come from the germline V gene. The CDR3 runs to 15 residues. V was pared by 4 bases and J by 0 bases, with 4 bases of the junction left unmatched. The CDR3 here is CASSQGVGSYNEQFF. CDR3 DNA: TGTGCCAGCAGCCAGGGGGTAGGCTCCTACAATGAGCAGTTCTTC.

The chain joins TRBV30 to TRBJ1-4, with a tentative D call TRBD1 (5 bases). Germline CDR1 and CDR2: GTSNPN and SVGIG (reference sequence). This CDR3 is built from 14 residues. The V gene lost 4 bases and the J gene lost 9 bases, with 18 bases spanning the gap. CDR3 DNA: TGTGCCTGGACCGTAGGTGGGGCGAATCAAAAACTGTTTTTT. This sequence encodes CAWTVGGANQKLFF.

Only a few counts were recorded for this clone. The rearrangement joins TRBV5-1 to TRBJ2-7, with D perhaps matching TRBD2 (6 bases). The ends were cut back, 7 bases at V and 2 bases at J, with 13 bases in the middle. From germline, CDR1 is SGHRS and CDR2 YFSETQ. The CDR3 is made up of 13 amino acids. The CDR3 DNA follows: TGCGCCAGCGCCAGGGAGGCCACCTACGAGCAGTACTTC. This gives the protein CASAREATYEQYF.

This clone was detected a few times. The gene calls are TRBV5-4 and TRBJ2-3, with D unclear. This CDR3 is 13 amino acids long. Trimming left V 4 bases short and J 4 bases short, with 10 bases between. Germline CDR1 is SGHNT and CDR2 is YYREEE (reference sequence). CDR3 loop: CASSPPRSDTQYF. In DNA form, the CDR3 reads TGTGCCAGCAGCCCCCCCAGGTCAGATACGCAGTATTTT.

V gene TRBV2 combines with J gene TRBJ2-5; TRBD1 matches at 8 bases. The CDR3 is made up of 13 amino acids. CDR1 is SNHLY and CDR2 is FYNNEI in the germline V gene. After removal of 8 bases from V and 5 bases from J, the junction contained 7 bases not matched to a gene. CDR3 sequence (DNA): TGTGCCAGCGCTGACAGACAGGGGGAGACCCAGTACTTC. It translates to CASADRQGETQYF.

The chain uses TRBV5-1 and TRBJ2-3; TRBD2 aligns across 10 bases. This CDR3 comprises 15 residues. CDR1 and CDR2 from the germline V gene are SGHRS and YFSETQ. V lost 1 base, J lost 5 bases, and 4 bases stayed unmatched. CDR3 bases: TGCGCCAGCAGCTTGTTGTCTAGCGGGAGAGATACGCAGTATTTT. This translates into CASSLLSSGRDTQYF. Using reference TRBV5-1 and TRBJ2-3 for the parts outside the CDR3, the full variable domain is KAGVTQTPRYLIKTRGQQVTLSCSPISGHRSVSWYQQTPGQGLQFLFEYFSETQRNKGNFPGRFSGRQFSNSRSEMNVSTLELGDSALYLCASSLLSSGRDTQYFGPGTRLTVL.

This clone was counted only a few times. The chain uses TRBV9 and TRBJ2-2, with 8 bases lining up with TRBD2. CDR3 length: 15 residues. With 0 bases clipped from V and 6 bases from J, the junction kept 4 bases outside the gene matches. Germline V gives CDR1 SGDLS, CDR2 YYNGEE. The CDR3 loop reads CASSVAGRVPGELFF. The CDR3 nucleotides read TGTGCCAGCAGCGTAGCCGGGAGGGTACCCGGGGAGCTGTTTTTT.

The sample holds a few counts of this clone. The chain links TRBV5-1 to TRBJ2-4; D is uncertain. Trimming shortened V by 0 bases and J by 4 bases, and 8 bases separated the two germline ends. The length of the CDR3 is 14 residues. Germline CDR1 reads SGHRS; CDR2 reads YFSETQ. Written as DNA, the CDR3 is TGCGCCAGCAGCTTGGTGCCTGAGAAAAACATTCAGTACTTC. Protein sequence: CASSLVPEKNIQYF.

V is TRBV28 and J is TRBJ1-1; 9 nucleotides align to TRBD1. Germline V gene sequence: CDR1 MDHEN, CDR2 SYDVKM. This CDR3 is built from 15 residues. After removal of 5 bases from V and 5 bases from J, the junction contained 9 bases not matched to a gene. CDR3 region: CASSATTGGGTEAFF. The CDR3 nucleotides are TGTGCCAGCAGTGCAACGACAGGGGGTGGTACTGAAGCTTTCTTT.

This clone came up a few times. The rearrangement uses TRBV5-4 and TRBJ2-7; 8 nucleotides line up with TRBD1. The ends lost 3 bases at V and 4 bases at J; junction bases unmatched: 6. The CDR3 length is 14 residues. Looked up from germline, CDR1 is SGHNT and CDR2 is YYREEE (reference sequence). The CDR3 sequence is CASSSRQGLYEQYF. CDR3 coding DNA: TGTGCCAGCAGCTCCAGACAGGGGCTATACGAGCAGTACTTC.

The chain is built from TRBV2 and TRBJ2-7; D is perhaps TRBD2 (6 bases). Trimming shortened V by 5 bases and J by 3 bases, and 17 bases separated the two germline ends. This CDR3 has 15 residues. Germline lookup yields CDR1 SNHLY and CDR2 FYNNEI. The CDR3 here is CASSFRRGGDYEQYF. The CDR3, as DNA: TGTGCCAGCAGTTTCCGCAGAGGAGGGGACTACGAGCAGTACTTC.

The chain is built from TRBV28 and TRBJ1-2; TRBD1 matches at 9 bases. V lost 5 bases and J lost 6; bases outside the gene matches: 4. There are 13 residues in the CDR3. The germline V gene encodes CDR1 MDHEN and CDR2 SYDVKM. CDR3 region: CASSPTGGNGYTF. The CDR3 nucleotides read TGTGCCAGCAGTCCGACAGGGGGGAATGGCTACACCTTC.

The chain couples TRBV6-6 to TRBJ2-7; no reliable D call. V gave up 5 bases and J gave up 6 bases, with 20 bases separating them. Germline V gives CDR1 MNHNY, CDR2 SVGAGI (reference sequence). The CDR3 length is 15 residues. CDR3 nucleotide sequence: TGTGCCAGCAGTAAACATGGCGACGGAGCCACCGAGCAGTACTTC. This encodes CASSKHGDGATEQYF.

The chain links TRBV6-5 to TRBJ1-2, with D maybe TRBD1 (6 bases). This CDR3 has 15 residues. Trimming left V 2 bases short and J 5 bases short, with 15 bases between. The V gene's germline CDR1 is MNHEY and CDR2 SVGAGI. CDR3: CASSYRGQGGYGYTF. As DNA, the CDR3 is TGTGCCAGCAGTTACCGGGGACAAGGTGGTTATGGCTACACCTTC.

This chain connects TRBV30 to TRBJ2-7, with D perhaps TRBD2 (7 bases). CDR3 length: 12 residues. V was cut by 2 bases and J by 7 bases, with 12 bases left in between. Germline V CDR1 and CDR2: GTSNPN, SVGIG (reference sequence). Here the CDR3 DNA reads TGTGCCTGGAGTCCTAGGGGGGGAGAGCAGTACTTC. It encodes CAWSPRGGEQYF.

The chain links TRBV12-5 to TRBJ2-7; D possibly corresponds to TRBD2 (5 bases). Deletions cut 2 bases from V and 4 bases from J, with 9 bases between. Per the germline V gene, CDR1 is LGHNT and CDR2 is FRNRAP. The CDR3 has 13 residues. The chain's CDR3 is CASGLQPGYEQYF. In DNA form, the CDR3 reads TGTGCTAGTGGTTTGCAACCGGGATACGAGCAGTACTTC. Looking up the rest from reference TRBV12-5 and TRBJ2-7 gives the full variable domain: DARVTQTPRHKVTEMGQEVTMRCQPILGHNTVFWYRQTMMQGLELLAYFRNRAPLDDSGMPKDRFSAEMPDATLATLKIQPSEPRDSAVYFCASGLQPGYEQYFGPGTRLTVT.

This clone showed up just a few times. V and J are TRBV6-1 and TRBJ2-3; no clear D gene. The CDR3 runs to 14 residues. The V end was cut by 6 bases, the J end by 2 bases, with 12 bases between. Germline CDR1 is MNHNS and CDR2 is SASEGT. As DNA, the CDR3 is TGTGCCAGCAGCTTCGAACTGGTCACAGATACGCAGTATTTT. Translation gives CASSFELVTDTQYF.

The chain uses TRBV27 and TRBJ1-1; D is possibly TRBD1 (5 bases). The CDR3 runs to 17 residues. V was pared by 2 bases and J by 0 bases, with 16 bases between. Germline V gives CDR1 MNHEY, CDR2 SMNVEV (reference sequence). CDR3 region: CASSLGINRRLNTEAFF. The CDR3 bases are TGTGCCAGCAGTTTAGGAATTAACAGGCGACTGAACACTGAAGCTTTCTTT.

The rearrangement uses TRBV5-4 and TRBJ2-2; 9 bases match TRBD2. V lost 3 bases and J lost 5; bases outside the gene matches: 5. This CDR3 has 15 residues. Germline V gene sequence: CDR1 SGHNT, CDR2 YYREEE (reference sequence). This CDR3 reads CASSYSGRKTGELFF. CDR3 in DNA: TGTGCCAGCAGCTATAGCGGGAGAAAGACCGGGGAGCTGTTTTTT.

This rearrangement joins TRBV27 to TRBJ1-1; tentatively, D is TRBD1 (5 bases). V was clipped by 7 bases and J by 1 base, with 13 bases between them. The CDR3 totals 14 residues. Germline CDR1 and CDR2: MNHEY and SMNVEV (reference sequence). CDR3 in amino acids: CASTHLGGNTEAFF. CDR3 sequence (DNA): TGTGCCAGCACACATTTGGGGGGGAACACTGAAGCTTTCTTT.

The rearrangement links TRBV5-1 to TRBJ2-6; 10 bases match TRBD1. Trimming cost V 4 bases and J 0 bases; bases outside gene matches: 7. Germline V lookup: CDR1 SGHRS, CDR2 YFSETQ. CDR3 length: 18 residues. CDR3 nucleotide sequence: TGCGCCAGCAGCCCCCGGGGACAGGGGATCTCTGGGGCCAACGTCCTGACTTTC. Translation gives CASSPRGQGISGANVLTF.

This clone has more than one count but fewer than ten. The chain couples TRBV4-1 to TRBJ2-7, with D possibly TRBD1 on 5 matching bases. Germline V gives CDR1 MGHRA, CDR2 YSYEKL. V lost 2 bases and J lost 2, with 13 bases in between. The CDR3 sequence is 15 residues long. As DNA, the CDR3 is TGCGCCAGCAGCCAATCCTCGGGCAGGGCCTACGAGCAGTACTTC. Protein product: CASSQSSGRAYEQYF.